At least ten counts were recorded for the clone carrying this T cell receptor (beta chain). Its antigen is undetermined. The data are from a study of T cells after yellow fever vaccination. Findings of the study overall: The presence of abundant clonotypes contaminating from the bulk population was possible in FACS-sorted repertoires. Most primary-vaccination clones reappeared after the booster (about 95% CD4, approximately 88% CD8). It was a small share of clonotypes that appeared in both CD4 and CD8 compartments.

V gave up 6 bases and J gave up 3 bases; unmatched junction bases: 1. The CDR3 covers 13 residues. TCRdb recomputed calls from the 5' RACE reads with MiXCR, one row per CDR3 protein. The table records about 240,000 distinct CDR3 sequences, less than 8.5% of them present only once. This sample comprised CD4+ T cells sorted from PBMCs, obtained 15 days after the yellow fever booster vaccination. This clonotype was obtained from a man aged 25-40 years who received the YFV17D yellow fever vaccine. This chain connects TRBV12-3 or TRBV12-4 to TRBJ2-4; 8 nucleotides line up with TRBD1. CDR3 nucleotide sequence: TGTGCCAGCAGACAGGGGGTCAAAAACATTCAGTACTTC. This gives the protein CASRQGVKNIQYF.